This record concerns one TCR beta chain sequence. As yet, its antigen is unknown. Among the donors, all were healthy bone marrow donors. 60 Vbeta and 13 Jbeta primers were used in PCR. TCRdb's table, derived via immunoSEQ multiplex PCR, lists solely in-frame clones and lacks some. The repertoire holds some 220,000 clones, roughly 78% seen once, with 0.47% in the top ten. These data belong to a study of cytomegalovirus exposure and HLA in healthy donors. Points from the study as a whole: A later analysis reportedly found fewer N-insertions in an Asian-associated ancestry cluster than the approximately 670-donor mean. The availability of immune exposure information extended only to CMV serostatus. Associated with cytomegalovirus, according to the listing, were around 160 TCR beta chains.

Trimming shortened V by 0 bases and J by 5 bases, and 9 bases separated the two germline ends. CDR3 length: 14 residues. The germline CDR1 and CDR2 sequences are SGHNT and YYREEE (reference sequence). The sequence came from a boy aged 5-17 years in good health and CMV-seronegative. The sample consisted of PBMCs. The chain has TRBV5-4 and TRBJ1-5; D possibly corresponds to TRBD1 (6 bases). The CDR3 region is CASSLAPGDQPQHF. The CDR3 DNA follows: TGTGCCAGCAGCTTGGCCCCAGGGGATCAGCCCCAGCATTTT. The whole variable domain, filled in from reference TRBV5-4 and TRBJ1-5, reads ETGVTQSPTHLIKTRGQQVTLRCSSQSGHNTVSWYQQALGQGPQFIFQYYREEENGRGNFPPRFSGLQFPNYSSELNVNALELDDSALYLCASSLAPGDQPQHFGDGTRLSIL.